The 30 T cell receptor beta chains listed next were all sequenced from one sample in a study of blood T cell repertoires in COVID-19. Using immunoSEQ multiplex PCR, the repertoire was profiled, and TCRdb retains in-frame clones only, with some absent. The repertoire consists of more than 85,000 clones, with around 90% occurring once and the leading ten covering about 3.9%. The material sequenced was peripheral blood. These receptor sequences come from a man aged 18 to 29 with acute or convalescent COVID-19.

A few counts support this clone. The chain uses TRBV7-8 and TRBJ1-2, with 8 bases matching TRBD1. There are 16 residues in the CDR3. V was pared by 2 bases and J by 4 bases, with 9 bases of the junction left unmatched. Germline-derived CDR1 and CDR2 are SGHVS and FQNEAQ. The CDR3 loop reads CASSLQGASSSYGYTF. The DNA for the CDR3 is TGTGCCAGCAGCTTACAGGGGGCTTCCTCCTCCTATGGCTACACCTTC.

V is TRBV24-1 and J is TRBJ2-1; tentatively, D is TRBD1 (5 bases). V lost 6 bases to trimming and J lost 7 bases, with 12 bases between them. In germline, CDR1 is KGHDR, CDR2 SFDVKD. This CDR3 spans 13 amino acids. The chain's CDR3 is CATSLQGRNEQFF. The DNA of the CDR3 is TGTGCCACCAGTCTGCAGGGTAGGAATGAGCAGTTCTTC.

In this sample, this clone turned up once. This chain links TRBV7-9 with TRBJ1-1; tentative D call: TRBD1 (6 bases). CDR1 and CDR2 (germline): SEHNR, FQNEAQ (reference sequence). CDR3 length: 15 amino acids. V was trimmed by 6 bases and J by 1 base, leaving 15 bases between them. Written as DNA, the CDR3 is TGTGCCAGCAGATTCCCGGGACAAGAGAACACTGAAGCTTTCTTT. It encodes CASRFPGQENTEAFF.

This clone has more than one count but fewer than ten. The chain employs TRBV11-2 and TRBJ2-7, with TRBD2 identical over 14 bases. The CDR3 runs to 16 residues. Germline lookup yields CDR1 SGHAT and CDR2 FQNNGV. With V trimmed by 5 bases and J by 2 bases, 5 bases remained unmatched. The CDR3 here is CASSLGLAGDTYEQYF. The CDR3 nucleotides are TGTGCCAGCAGCCTGGGACTAGCGGGGGATACCTACGAGCAGTACTTC.

CDR3 loop: CASSNRWAGTPSPHEKLFF. The CDR3 DNA reads as TGCGCCAGCAGCAACCGATGGGCCGGGACTCCCAGCCCGCATGAAAAACTGTTTTTT. This chain links TRBV4-1 with TRBJ1-4; the D gene is possibly TRBD1 (5 bases). The V end was cut by 5 bases, the J end by 6 bases, with 28 bases between. Germline CDR1 is MGHRA and CDR2 is YSYEKL. The CDR3 runs 19 residues.

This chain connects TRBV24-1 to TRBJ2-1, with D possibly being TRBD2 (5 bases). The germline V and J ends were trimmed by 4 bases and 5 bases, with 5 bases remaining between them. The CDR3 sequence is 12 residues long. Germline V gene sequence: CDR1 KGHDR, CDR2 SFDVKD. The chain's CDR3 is CATSERDNEQFF. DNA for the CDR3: TGTGCCACCAGTGAGCGGGACAATGAGCAGTTCTTC.

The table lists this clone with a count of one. Written as DNA, the CDR3 is TGCGCCAGCAGCTTGGATGGGACAGGGGGAAGAAACACCATATATTTT. It encodes CASSLDGTGGRNTIYF. The chain links TRBV5-1 to TRBJ1-3, with TRBD1 matching 11 bases. The V gene's germline CDR1 is SGHRS and CDR2 YFSETQ. With V trimmed by 0 bases and J by 5 bases, 4 bases remained unmatched. This CDR3 is built from 16 residues.

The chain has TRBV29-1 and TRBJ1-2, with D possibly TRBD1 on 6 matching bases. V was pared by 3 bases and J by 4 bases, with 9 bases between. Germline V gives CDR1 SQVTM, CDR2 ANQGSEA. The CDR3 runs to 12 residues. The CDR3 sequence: CSVETGLYGYTF. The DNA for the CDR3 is TGCAGCGTTGAGACAGGCCTCTATGGCTACACCTTC. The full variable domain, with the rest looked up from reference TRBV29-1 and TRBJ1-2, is SAVISQKPSRDICQRGTSLTIQCQVDSQVTMMFWYRQQPGQSLTLIATANQGSEATYESGFVIDKFPISRPNLTFSTLTVSNMSPEDSSIYLCSVETGLYGYTFGSGTRLTVV.

The CDR3 DNA is TGTGCCAGCAGCGCGTCTACTTGGTCCCTCCACTTT. Translated: CASSASTWSLHF. The V call is TRBV7-9, the J call TRBJ1-6, with no clear D. The V gene's germline CDR1 is SEHNR and CDR2 FQNEAQ (reference sequence). The CDR3 has 12 residues. Between the trimmed V and J ends, which lost 5 bases and 14 bases, there was a span of 13 bases.

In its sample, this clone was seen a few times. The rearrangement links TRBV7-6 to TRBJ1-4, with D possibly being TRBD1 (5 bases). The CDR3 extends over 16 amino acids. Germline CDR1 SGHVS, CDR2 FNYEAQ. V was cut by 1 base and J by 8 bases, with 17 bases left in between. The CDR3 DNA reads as TGTGCCAGCAGCTTAGAGGGCGGGGGAGTCTACGAAAAACTGTTTTTT. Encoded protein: CASSLEGGGVYEKLFF.

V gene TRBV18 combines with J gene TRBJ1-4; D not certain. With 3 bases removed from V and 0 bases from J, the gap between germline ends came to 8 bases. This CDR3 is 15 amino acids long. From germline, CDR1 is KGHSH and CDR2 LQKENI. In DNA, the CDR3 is TGTGCCAGCTCACCCTCTAGTACAACTAATGAAAAACTGTTTTTT. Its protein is CASSPSSTTNEKLFF. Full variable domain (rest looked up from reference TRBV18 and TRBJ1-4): NAGVMQNPRHLVRRRGQEARLRCSPMKGHSHVYWYRQLPEEGLKFMVYLQKENIIDESGMPKERFSAEFPKEGPSILRIQQVVRGDSAAYFCASSPSSTTNEKLFFGSGTQLSVL.

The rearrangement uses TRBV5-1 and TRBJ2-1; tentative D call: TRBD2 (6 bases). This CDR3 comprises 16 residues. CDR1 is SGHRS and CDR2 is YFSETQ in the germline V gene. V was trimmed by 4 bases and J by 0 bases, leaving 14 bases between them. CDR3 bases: TGCGCCAGCAGCCTCCGCGTAGCGGCCTCCTACAATGAGCAGTTCTTC. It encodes CASSLRVAASYNEQFF.

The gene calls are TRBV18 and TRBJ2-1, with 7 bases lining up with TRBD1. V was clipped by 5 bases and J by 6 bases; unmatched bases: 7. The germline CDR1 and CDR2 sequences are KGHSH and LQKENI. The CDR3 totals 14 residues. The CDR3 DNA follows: TGTGCCAGCTCAACACAGGGGTCGGCCAATGAGCAGTTCTTC. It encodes CASSTQGSANEQFF.

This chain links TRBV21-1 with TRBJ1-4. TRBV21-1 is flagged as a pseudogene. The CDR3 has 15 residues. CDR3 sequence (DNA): TGTGCCAGCAGCAAAGGAGGGTGGGGAAATGAAAAACTGTTTTTT. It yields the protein CASSKGGWGNEKLFF.

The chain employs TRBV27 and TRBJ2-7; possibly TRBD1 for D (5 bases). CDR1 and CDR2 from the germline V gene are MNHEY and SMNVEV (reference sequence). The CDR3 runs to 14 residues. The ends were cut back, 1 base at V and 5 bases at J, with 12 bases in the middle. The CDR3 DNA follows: TGTGCCAGCAGTTTATTGTCCCAGGGTGACGAGCAGTACTTC. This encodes CASSLLSQGDEQYF.

Here the CDR3 DNA reads TGTGCCAGCAGGCGCTCGGGGTCCTCCTACGAGCAGTACTTC. Translating it yields CASRRSGSSYEQYF. The rearrangement joins TRBV6-5 to TRBJ2-7, with D possibly matching TRBD2 (5 bases). V lost 6 bases to trimming and J lost 0 bases, with 12 bases between them. This CDR3 is 14 amino acids long. CDR1 MNHEY and CDR2 SVGAGI come from the germline V gene.

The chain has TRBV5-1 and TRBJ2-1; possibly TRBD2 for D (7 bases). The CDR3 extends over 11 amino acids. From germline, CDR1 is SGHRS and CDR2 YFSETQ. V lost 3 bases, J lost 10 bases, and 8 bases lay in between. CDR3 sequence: CASSWGGEQFF. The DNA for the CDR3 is TGCGCCAGCAGCTGGGGGGGCGAGCAGTTCTTC.

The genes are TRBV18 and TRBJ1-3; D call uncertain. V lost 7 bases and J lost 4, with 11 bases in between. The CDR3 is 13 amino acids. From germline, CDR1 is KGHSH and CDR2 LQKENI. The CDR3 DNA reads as TGTGCCAGCTACAAGTCCTCGGGAAACACCATATATTTT. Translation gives CASYKSSGNTIYF.

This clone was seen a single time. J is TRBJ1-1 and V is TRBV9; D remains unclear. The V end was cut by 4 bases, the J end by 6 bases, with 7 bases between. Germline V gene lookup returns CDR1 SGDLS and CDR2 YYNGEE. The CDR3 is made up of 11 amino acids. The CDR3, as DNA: TGTGCCAGCAGCCCCTTAGCTGAAGCTTTCTTT. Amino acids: CASSPLAEAFF.

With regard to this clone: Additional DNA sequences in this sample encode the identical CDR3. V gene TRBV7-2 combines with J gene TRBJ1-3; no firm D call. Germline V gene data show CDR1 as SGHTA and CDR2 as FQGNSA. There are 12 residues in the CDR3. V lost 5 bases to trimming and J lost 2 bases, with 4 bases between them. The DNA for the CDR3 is TGTGCCAGCAGCCATGCTGGAAACACCATATATTTT. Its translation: CASSHAGNTIYF. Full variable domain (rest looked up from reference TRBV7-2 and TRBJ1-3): GAGVSQSPSNKVTEKGKDVELRCDPISGHTALYWYRQSLGQGLEFLIYFQGNSAPDKSGLPSDRFSAERTGGSVSTLTIQRTQQEDSAVYLCASSHAGNTIYFGEGSWLTVV.

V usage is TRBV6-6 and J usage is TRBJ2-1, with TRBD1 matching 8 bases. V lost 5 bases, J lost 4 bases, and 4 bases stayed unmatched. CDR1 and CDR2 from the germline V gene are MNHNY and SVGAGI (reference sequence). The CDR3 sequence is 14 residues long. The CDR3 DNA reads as TGTGCCAGCAGTACAGGGGGACTTTACAATGAGCAGTTCTTC. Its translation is CASSTGGLYNEQFF.

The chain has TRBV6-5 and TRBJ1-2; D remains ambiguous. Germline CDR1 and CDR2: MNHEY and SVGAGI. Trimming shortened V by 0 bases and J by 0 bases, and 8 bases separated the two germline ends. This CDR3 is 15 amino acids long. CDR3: CASSYSTGSNYGYTF. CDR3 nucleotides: TGTGCCAGCAGTTACTCGACGGGATCTAACTATGGCTACACCTTC.

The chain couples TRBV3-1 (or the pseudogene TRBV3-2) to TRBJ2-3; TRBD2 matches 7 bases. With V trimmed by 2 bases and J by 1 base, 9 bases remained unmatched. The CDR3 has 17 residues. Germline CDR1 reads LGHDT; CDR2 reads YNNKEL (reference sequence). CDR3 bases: TGTGCCAGCAGCCAACGCAGATTAACTAGCGGCACAGATACGCAGTATTTT. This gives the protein CASSQRRLTSGTDTQYF.

DNA for the CDR3: TGCGCCAGCAGCGTGTATGAGACCCAGTACTTC. The encoded protein is CASSVYETQYF. This sequence joins TRBV5-1 and TRBJ2-5; D gene ambiguous. Trimming took 4 bases from V and 5 from J, leaving 6 bases between them. CDR3 length: 11 amino acids. Germline lookup yields CDR1 SGHRS and CDR2 YFSETQ.

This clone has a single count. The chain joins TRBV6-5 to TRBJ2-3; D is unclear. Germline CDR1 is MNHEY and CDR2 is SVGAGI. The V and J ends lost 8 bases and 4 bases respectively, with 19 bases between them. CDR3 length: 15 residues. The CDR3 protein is CASLNLRSVPDTQYF. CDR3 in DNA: TGTGCCAGCCTGAACCTTCGTTCGGTCCCAGATACGCAGTATTTT.

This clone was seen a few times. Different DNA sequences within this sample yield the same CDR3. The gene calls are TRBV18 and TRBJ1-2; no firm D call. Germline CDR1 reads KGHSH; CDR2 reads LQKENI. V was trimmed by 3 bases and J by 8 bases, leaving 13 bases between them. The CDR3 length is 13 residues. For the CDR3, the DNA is TGTGCCAGCTCACCCCGGAGCACGGAGGGCTACACCTTC. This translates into CASSPRSTEGYTF.

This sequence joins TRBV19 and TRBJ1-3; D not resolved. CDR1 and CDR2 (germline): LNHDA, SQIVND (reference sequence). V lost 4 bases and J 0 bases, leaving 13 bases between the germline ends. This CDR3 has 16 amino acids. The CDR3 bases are TGTGCCAGTAGTAAGAGCAGCGCGAGCTCTGGAAACACCATATATTTT. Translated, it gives CASSKSSASSGNTIYF.

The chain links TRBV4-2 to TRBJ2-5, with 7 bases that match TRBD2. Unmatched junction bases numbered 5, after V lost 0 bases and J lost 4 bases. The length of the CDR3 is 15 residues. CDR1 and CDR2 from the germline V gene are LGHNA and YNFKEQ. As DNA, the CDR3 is TGTGCCAGCAGCCAAGATAGCGGGCCCACAGAGACCCAGTACTTC. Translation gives CASSQDSGPTETQYF.

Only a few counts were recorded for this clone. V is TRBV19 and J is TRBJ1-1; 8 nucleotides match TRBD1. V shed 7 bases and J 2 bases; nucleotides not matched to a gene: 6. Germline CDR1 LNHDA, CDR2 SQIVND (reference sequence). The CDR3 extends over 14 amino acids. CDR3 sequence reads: CASTPTGDNTEAFF. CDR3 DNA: TGTGCCAGTACCCCGACAGGGGATAACACTGAAGCTTTCTTT.

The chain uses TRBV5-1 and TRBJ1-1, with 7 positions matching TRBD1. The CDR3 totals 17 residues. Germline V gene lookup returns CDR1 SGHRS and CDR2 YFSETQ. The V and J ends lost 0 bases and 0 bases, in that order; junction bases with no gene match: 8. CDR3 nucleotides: TGCGCCAGCAGCTTGGCCACAGGGGTCCCTATGAACACTGAAGCTTTCTTT. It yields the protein CASSLATGVPMNTEAFF.